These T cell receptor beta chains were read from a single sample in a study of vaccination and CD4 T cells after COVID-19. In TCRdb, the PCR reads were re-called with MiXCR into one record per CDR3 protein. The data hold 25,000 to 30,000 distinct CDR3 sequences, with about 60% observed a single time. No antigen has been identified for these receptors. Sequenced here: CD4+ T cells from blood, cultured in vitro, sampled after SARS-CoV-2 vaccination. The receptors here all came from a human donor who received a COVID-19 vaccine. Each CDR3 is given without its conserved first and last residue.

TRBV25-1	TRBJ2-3	ASSGSTDTQY
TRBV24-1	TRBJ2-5	ATSDPKGLQETQY
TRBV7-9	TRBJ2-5	ASSNSGGAETQY
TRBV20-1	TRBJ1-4	SARGQGESEKLF
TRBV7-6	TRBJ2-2	ASRPGLAGTHTGELF
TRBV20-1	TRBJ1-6	SARDPLGRFNSPLH
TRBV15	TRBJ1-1	ATSRDVGGTEAF
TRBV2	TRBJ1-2	ASSEGDRDADGYT
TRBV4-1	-	ASSQRGQGPDEQY
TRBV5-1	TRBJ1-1	ASSLEGRSTEAF
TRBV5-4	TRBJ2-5	ASSVWGGKTQY
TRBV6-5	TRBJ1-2	ASSYRGEDGYT
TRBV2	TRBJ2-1	ASRPISLRTVDNNEQF
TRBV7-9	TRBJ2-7	ASSLRAYEQY
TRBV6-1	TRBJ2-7	ASSGGKGQGAREQY
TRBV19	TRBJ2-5	ASQQSGGGETQY
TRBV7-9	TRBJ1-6	ASSLGASYNSPLH
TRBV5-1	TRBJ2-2	ASSPRDRGGTGELF
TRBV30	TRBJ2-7	AWRTGPYEQY
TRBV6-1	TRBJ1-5	ASRHTGDNQPQH
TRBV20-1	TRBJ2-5	SAPDYRSGQEETQY
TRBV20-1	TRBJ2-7	SARDYEQGVSFDEQY